What follows describes a single T cell receptor beta chain. The specificity of this receptor is unknown. No much larger clone exists at a distance of one base, and base qualities are not known. RNA was extracted using the RNeasy kit, and roughly 0.45 to 1 microgram was reverse transcribed with random hexamers. The immunoSEQ multiplex PCR assay, covering 54 Vbeta and 13 Jbeta segments, was used to amplify TCR beta CDR3 regions. Bias from PCR amplification was corrected by using a synthetic template baseline for primer optimization and for computational correction. The authors' pipeline ran thus. Reads were annotated to V, D and J genes according to IMGT and were analyzed with immunoSEQ Analyzer, with only productive sequences retained. Clonality was computed as one minus Shannon entropy normalized by log2 of the number of productive unique sequences. Public and private clones were assessed among the 100 most prevalent clones of each patient and control. Clones were defined as Susac-specific if absent from the healthy and MS cohorts, from 1052 published viral clones and from other ImmuneACCESS disease sequences. The public reads were run again by TCRdb, first through fastp at Q25 and then through MiXCR, and only productive beta chains were kept. Merged by CDR3 protein, the rows form single entries marked with the most common genes and DNA. These V and J calls are TCRdb output, not the study's own analysis. Across this sample there are roughly 60,000 distinct CDR3 sequences, with approximately 94% seen only once. The ten largest make up roughly 0.19% of the sample.

Peripheral blood CD8+ and CD4+ T cells from healthy donors, Susac syndrome patients and multiple sclerosis patients were profiled by high-throughput TCR beta sequencing. Healthy donors were included as age- and sex-matched controls. Bulk CD8+ and CD4+ T cells were purified by magnetic negative isolation, whereas CD8+ TEMRA cells were enriched by FACS. Blood was drawn into EDTA tubes, processed within 24 hours, and PBMCs were isolated by density gradient centrifugation. PBMCs destined for TCR sequencing were cryopreserved in liquid nitrogen and later thawed in a 37 °C water bath. The sorted or isolated CD4+, CD8+ and CD8+ TEMRA cells had a purity of 90% or higher. The data were obtained in a study of CD8 T cells in Susac syndrome (dated 2019 in TCRdb). Turning to the overall study: The study used repertoire sequencing to test whether antigen drove CD8+ T cell activation and differentiation in Susac syndrome. Clonality of the CD8+ T cell repertoire was compared between over ten healthy donors, roughly 14 Susac syndrome patients and 15 multiple sclerosis patients. The investigation overall reported the following: The TCR sequencing and HLA analysis was acknowledged to have included a relatively small number of individuals.

Between the V and J ends, shortened by 1 base and 8 bases respectively, the junction contains 18 bases. There are 15 amino acids in the CDR3, from cysteine to phenylalanine inclusive. Only the CDR3 region is kept as DNA, spanning 45 bases read in frame from base 1. CDR1 and CDR2 were assigned from the germline V gene as SQVTM and ANQGSEA. Specimen: CD8+ T cells from PBMCs. The sequence is built from TRBV29-1 and TRBJ2-1; the D segment could be TRBD1, given 6 matching bases. The clonotype comes from a human donor in good health. At the DNA level, the sequence is TGCAGCGTTGAAGGGGGGCAAACGATGGTTTATGAGCAGTTCTTC. Its amino acids are CSVEGGQTMVYEQFF.